The entry below gives a single TCR beta chain sequence along with its context. There are 13 residues in the CDR3. Germline loops: CDR1 DFQATT, CDR2 SNEGSKA (reference sequence). Reverse transcription of about 0.5 to 1 ug RNA was carried out with random hexamers. TCRdb itself ran the immunoSEQ multiplex PCR reads through MiXCR, one entry per CDR3 protein. The sample lists roughly 150,000 distinct CDR3 sequences; approximately 90% were seen once. This sample was included in a study of CD8 T cells in Susac syndrome. Material for sequencing was CD4+ T cells from PBMCs. This TCR was recovered from a human donor in good health. The rearrangement links TRBV20-1 to TRBJ1-5; D may be TRBD1 (6 bases). The CDR3 is CSSVGQPNQPQHF. For the CDR3, the DNA is TGCAGCTCGGTGGGACAACCTAATCAGCCCCAGCATTTT.